Below are 15 T cell receptor beta chains sequenced from a single sample in a study of shared clonotypes between healthy human individuals. Produced via immunoSEQ multiplex PCR; TCRdb's table is partial and in-frame only. The data contain a few million clones, 90% to 95% of them seen just once; the ten biggest clones take up about 1.7%. CD8 cells classed as naive were CD45RO-negative and positively selected for CCR7, excluding terminally differentiated effector memory CD45RA+ cells. Source material: naive CD8+ T cells from PBMCs. The receptors originated from a young man in good health. Some clones in this sample may be carry-over from other donors' samples.

The chain employs TRBV25-1 and TRBJ1-6; D unresolved. Germline V gene sequence: CDR1 MGHDK, CDR2 SYGVNS. The CDR3 sequence is 12 residues long. Trimming shortened V by 4 bases and J by 6 bases, and 4 bases separated the two germline ends. CDR3 bases: TGTGCCAGCAGTGCGTTTAATTCACCCCTCCACTTT. This gives the protein CASSAFNSPLHF.

The chain has TRBV6-5 and TRBJ2-1, with 9 bases matching TRBD2. Germline trimming cut 6 bases from V and 4 bases from J; bases unmatched to any gene: 7. The CDR3 is made up of 15 amino acids. Germline V gene lookup returns CDR1 MNHEY and CDR2 SVGAGI. The CDR3 nucleotides are TGTGCCAGCAGAGATCCTAGCGGGATATACAATGAGCAGTTCTTC. Its translation is CASRDPSGIYNEQFF.

This clone came up once. This chain links TRBV28 with TRBJ2-7; D remains unclear. The germline V gene encodes CDR1 MDHEN and CDR2 SYDVKM. Trimming took 8 bases from V and 5 from J, leaving 7 bases between them. The CDR3 extends over 10 amino acids. CDR3 in amino acids: CASSANEQYF. As DNA, the CDR3 is TGTGCCAGCTCCGCAAACGAGCAGTACTTC.

The chain uses TRBV30 and TRBJ2-3; 8 bases map to TRBD1. CDR3 length equals 13 residues. V gave up 5 bases and J gave up 3 bases; unmatched junction bases: 4. CDR1 and CDR2 from the germline V gene are GTSNPN and SVGIG (reference sequence). Here the CDR3 reads CAWAYRGTDTQYF. As DNA, the CDR3 is TGTGCCTGGGCCTACAGGGGGACAGATACGCAGTATTTT.

This clone was seen only once. This chain links TRBV7-9 with TRBJ2-7; 10 nucleotides line up with TRBD2. V lost 4 bases to trimming and J lost 0 bases; unmatched junction nucleotides: 6. The germline V gene has CDR1 SEHNR and CDR2 FQNEAQ (reference sequence). This CDR3 has 16 residues. The CDR3 is CASSSLGLAASYEQYF. CDR3 sequence (DNA): TGTGCCAGCAGCTCACTCGGACTAGCGGCCTCCTACGAGCAGTACTTC.

The V and J genes are TRBV7-2 and TRBJ1-5; perhaps TRBD1 as D (5 bases). Germline V gene data show CDR1 as SGHTA and CDR2 as FQGNSA. CDR3 length: 16 residues. V was clipped by 3 bases and J by 3 bases, with 15 bases between them. CDR3 sequence reads: CASSLPQGRDNQPQHF. The DNA of the CDR3 is TGTGCCAGCAGCTTGCCCCAGGGACGGGACAATCAGCCCCAGCATTTT.

This CDR3 reads CASSIGANTEAFF. The CDR3, as DNA: TGTGCCAGCAGCATAGGGGCTAACACTGAAGCTTTCTTT. V is TRBV27 and J is TRBJ1-1; perhaps TRBD1 as D (5 bases). The V end was cut by 6 bases, the J end by 2 bases, with 10 bases between. Germline CDR1 reads MNHEY; CDR2 reads SMNVEV (reference sequence). The CDR3 totals 13 residues.

The V call is TRBV28, the J call TRBJ2-1; 8 nucleotides agree with TRBD2. This CDR3 has 17 amino acids. The junction had 13 bases not matched to a gene; V was cut back by 5 bases and J by 4 bases. The V gene's germline CDR1 is MDHEN and CDR2 SYDVKM. CDR3: CASSLPSTSGAYNEQFF. CDR3 nucleotide sequence: TGTGCCAGCAGTCTTCCTTCAACTAGCGGAGCTTACAATGAGCAGTTCTTC.

The chain links TRBV7-9 to TRBJ2-7, with 7 bases that match TRBD2. CDR1 and CDR2 (germline): SEHNR, FQNEAQ (reference sequence). The length of the CDR3 is 15 residues. Unmatched junction bases numbered 8, after V lost 6 bases and J lost 0 bases. DNA for the CDR3: TGTGCCAGCAGTCCATCGGGGGAGGGCTCCTACGAGCAGTACTTC. It encodes CASSPSGEGSYEQYF.

The gene calls are TRBV7-9 and TRBJ1-2; D is perhaps TRBD1 (5 bases). Trimming shortened V by 7 bases and J by 7 bases, and 22 bases separated the two germline ends. The CDR3 extends over 15 amino acids. CDR1 SEHNR and CDR2 FQNEAQ come from the germline V gene (reference sequence). The CDR3, as DNA: TGTGCCAGCACAAACCTCCGGGACGGGGGGATTGGCTACACCTTC. It translates to CASTNLRDGGIGYTF.

V gene TRBV30 combines with J gene TRBJ2-7; weak D call: TRBD2 (5 bases). Germline CDR1 GTSNPN, CDR2 SVGIG (reference sequence). There are 16 residues in the CDR3. V shed 1 base and J shed 2 bases, with 18 bases lying between them. This CDR3 is CAWSAGSYTYPYEQYF. The CDR3 DNA is TGTGCCTGGAGTGCGGGGTCTTATACTTATCCCTACGAGCAGTACTTC.

The chain carries TRBV5-5 and TRBJ2-2; 9 bases agree with TRBD2. The CDR3 sequence is 17 residues long. Germline-derived CDR1 and CDR2 are SGHKS and YYEKEE (reference sequence). V was pared by 1 base and J by 1 base, with 5 bases of the junction left unmatched. The CDR3 nucleotides read TGTGCCAGCAGCTTGAGCGGGAGGACGAAGAACACCGGGGAGCTGTTTTTT. Its protein product is CASSLSGRTKNTGELFF.

The CDR3 nucleotides are TGTGCCAGCAGCTTAGTGGCGGCCACAGATACGCAGTATTTT. Residues: CASSLVAATDTQYF. The chain recombines TRBV7-9 with TRBJ2-3; no firm D call. The CDR3 contains 14 residues. CDR1 SEHNR and CDR2 FQNEAQ come from the germline V gene (reference sequence). Trimming cost V 1 base and J 2 bases, with 7 bases left between them.

This clone was recorded only once. The CDR3 loop reads CASSGDPVRGEQPQHF. The DNA for the CDR3 is TGTGCCAGCAGTGGGGATCCAGTTCGTGGGGAGCAGCCCCAGCATTTT. The V call is TRBV2, the J call TRBJ1-5; D is unresolved. Germline-derived CDR1 and CDR2 are SNHLY and FYNNEI. This CDR3 spans 16 amino acids. Trimming shortened V by 4 bases and J by 7 bases, and 20 bases separated the two germline ends.

The CDR3 region has the DNA TGTGCCAGCAGCGAAGAAACTAGCGGGAGGCAGACCCAGTACTTC. Its translation is CASSEETSGRQTQYF. The J gene is TRBJ2-5, the V gene TRBV7-9, with 12 bases that match TRBD2. The ends lost 5 bases at V and 6 bases at J; junction bases unmatched: 7. The CDR3 loop spans 15 amino acids. Germline assignment: CDR1 SEHNR and CDR2 FQNEAQ (reference sequence).